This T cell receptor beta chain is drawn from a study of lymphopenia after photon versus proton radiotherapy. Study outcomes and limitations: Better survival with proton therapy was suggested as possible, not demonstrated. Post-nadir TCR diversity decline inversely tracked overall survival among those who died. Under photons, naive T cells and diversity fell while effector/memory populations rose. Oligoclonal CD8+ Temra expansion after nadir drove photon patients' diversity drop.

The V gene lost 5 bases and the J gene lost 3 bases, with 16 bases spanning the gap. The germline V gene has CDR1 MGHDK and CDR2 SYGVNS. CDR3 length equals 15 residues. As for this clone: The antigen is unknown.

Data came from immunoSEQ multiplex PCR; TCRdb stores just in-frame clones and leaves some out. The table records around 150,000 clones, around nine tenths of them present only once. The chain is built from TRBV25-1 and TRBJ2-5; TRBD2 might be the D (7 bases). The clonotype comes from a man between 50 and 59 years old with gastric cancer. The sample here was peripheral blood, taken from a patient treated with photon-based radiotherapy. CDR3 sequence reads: CASSLGGGGKETQYF. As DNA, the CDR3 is TGTGCCAGCAGTCTGGGAGGGGGAGGTAAAGAGACCCAGTACTTC.